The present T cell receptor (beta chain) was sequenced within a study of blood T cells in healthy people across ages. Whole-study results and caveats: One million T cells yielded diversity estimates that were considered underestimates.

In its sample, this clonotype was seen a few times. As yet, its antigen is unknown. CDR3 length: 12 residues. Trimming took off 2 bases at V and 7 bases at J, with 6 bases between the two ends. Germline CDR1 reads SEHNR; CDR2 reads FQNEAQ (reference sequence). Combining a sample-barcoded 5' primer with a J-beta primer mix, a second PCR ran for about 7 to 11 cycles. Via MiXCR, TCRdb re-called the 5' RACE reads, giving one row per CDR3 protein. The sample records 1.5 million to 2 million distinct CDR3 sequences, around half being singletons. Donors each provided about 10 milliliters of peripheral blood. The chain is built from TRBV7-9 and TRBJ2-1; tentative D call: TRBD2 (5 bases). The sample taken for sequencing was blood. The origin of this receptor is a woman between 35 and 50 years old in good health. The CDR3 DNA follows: TGTGCCAGCAGCTTAAGGGAGAATGAGCAGTTCTTC. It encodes CASSLRENEQFF.